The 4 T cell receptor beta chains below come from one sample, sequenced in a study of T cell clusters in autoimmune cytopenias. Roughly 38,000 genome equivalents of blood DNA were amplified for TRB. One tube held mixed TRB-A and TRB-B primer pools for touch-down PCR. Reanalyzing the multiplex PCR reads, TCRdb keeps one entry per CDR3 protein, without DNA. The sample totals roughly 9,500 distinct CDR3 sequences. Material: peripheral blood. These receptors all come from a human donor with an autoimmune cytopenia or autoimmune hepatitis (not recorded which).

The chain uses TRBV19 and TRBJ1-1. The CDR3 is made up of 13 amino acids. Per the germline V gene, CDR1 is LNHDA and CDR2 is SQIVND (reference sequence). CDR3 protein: CASSSSLNTEAFF.

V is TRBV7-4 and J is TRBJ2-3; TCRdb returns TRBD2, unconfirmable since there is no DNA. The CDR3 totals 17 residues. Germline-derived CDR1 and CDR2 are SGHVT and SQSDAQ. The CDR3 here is CASSPGTSGLGTDTQYF.

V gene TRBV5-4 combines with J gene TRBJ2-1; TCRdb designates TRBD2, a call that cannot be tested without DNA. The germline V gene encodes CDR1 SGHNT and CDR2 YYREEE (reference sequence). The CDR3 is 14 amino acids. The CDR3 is CASSSENSYNEQFF.

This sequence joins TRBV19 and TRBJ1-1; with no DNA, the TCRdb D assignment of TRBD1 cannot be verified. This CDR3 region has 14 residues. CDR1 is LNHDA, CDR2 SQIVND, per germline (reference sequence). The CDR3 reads CAAGSAFMNTEAFF.